This T cell receptor beta chain was sequenced in a study of blood T cell repertoires in COVID-19. As for the study in general: Some COVID-19 samples were acute and others convalescent; all came from the United States, Italy and Spain. PBMCs, B-cell-depleted T cells, or T cells provided the cDNA or gDNA that made up the material.

Per the original methods: Nucleated cell number was recorded as an estimate derived from reference gene primer amplification. The table came from immunoSEQ multiplex PCR; TCRdb's copy has only in-frame clones and leaves some out. That table furnishes V, J and clone size, whereas the DNA furnished D and trimming. The sample holds some 300,000 clones, about 91% seen once. V shed 4 bases and J 0 bases; nucleotides not matched to a gene: 4. The germline CDR1 and CDR2 sequences are MDHEN and SYDVKM. This CDR3 has 16 residues. This TCR was recovered from a woman in her thirties who had recovered from COVID-19. The chain has TRBV28 and TRBJ1-4; the match to TRBD1 covers 8 bases. The sequenced sample was peripheral blood. CDR3 sequence reads: CASSSGQESTNEKLFF. CDR3 nucleotide sequence: TGTGCCAGCAGTTCGGGACAGGAGTCAACTAATGAAAAACTGTTTTTT.